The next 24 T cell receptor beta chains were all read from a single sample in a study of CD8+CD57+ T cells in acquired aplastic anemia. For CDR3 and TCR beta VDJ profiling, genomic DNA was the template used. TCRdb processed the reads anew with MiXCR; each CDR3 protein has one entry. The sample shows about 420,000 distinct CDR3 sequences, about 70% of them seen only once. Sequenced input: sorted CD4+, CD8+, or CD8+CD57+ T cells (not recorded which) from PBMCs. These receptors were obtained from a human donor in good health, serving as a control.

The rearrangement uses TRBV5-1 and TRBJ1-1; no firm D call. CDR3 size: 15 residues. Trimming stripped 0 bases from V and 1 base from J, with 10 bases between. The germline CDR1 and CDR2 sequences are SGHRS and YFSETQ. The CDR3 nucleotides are TGCGCCAGCAGCTTGGTTGCAAGGCCGAACACTGAAGCTTTCTTT. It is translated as CASSLVARPNTEAFF.

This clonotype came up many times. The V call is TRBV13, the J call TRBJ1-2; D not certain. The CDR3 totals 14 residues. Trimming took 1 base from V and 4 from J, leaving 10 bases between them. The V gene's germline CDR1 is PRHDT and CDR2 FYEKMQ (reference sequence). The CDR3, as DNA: TGTGCCAGCAGCTTAGCTCTCCGCCTCTATGGCTACACCTTC. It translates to CASSLALRLYGYTF.

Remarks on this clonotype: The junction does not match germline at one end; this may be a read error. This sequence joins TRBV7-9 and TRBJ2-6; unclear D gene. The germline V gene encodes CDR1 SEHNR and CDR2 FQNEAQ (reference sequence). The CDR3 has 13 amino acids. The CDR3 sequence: CASSLRGVNVASF. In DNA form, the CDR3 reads TGTGCCAGCAGCTTACGTGGGGTCAATGTCGCGTCTTTC.

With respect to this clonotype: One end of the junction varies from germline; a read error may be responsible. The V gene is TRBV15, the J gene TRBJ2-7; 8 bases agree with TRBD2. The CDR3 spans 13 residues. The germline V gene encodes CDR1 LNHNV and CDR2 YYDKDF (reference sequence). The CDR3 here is CATSRGGSGVPDF. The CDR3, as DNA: TGTGCCACCAGCAGAGGAGGTAGCGGGGTGCCGGACTTC.

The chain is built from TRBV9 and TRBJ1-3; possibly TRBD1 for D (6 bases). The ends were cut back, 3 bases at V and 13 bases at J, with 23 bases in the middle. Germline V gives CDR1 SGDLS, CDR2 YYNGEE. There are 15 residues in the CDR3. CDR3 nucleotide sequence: TGTGCCAGCAGCGATAGCGGGGGGGCACATACCCAGATATATTTT. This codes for CASSDSGGAHTQIYF.

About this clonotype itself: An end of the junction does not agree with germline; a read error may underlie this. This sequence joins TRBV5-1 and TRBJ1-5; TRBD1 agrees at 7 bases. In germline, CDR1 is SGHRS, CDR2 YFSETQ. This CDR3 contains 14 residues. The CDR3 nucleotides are TGTGCCAGCAGCGGGACAGCGGGAGCACAGCCCCAGCATTTT. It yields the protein CASSGTAGAQPQHF. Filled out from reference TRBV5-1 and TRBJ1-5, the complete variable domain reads KAGVTQTPRYLIKTRGQQVTLSCSPISGHRSVSWYQQTPGQGLQFLFEYFSETQRNKGNFPGRFSGRQFSNSRSEMNVSTLELGDSALYLCASSGTAGAQPQHFGDGTRLSIL.

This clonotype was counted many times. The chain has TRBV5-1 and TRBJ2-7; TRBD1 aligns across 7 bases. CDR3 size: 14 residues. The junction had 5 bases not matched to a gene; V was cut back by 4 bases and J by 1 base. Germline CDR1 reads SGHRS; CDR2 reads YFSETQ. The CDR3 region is CASSRTGQSYEQYF. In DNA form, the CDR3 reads TGCGCCAGCAGCCGGACAGGACAATCCTACGAGCAGTACTTC. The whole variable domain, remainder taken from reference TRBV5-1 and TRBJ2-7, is KAGVTQTPRYLIKTRGQQVTLSCSPISGHRSVSWYQQTPGQGLQFLFEYFSETQRNKGNFPGRFSGRQFSNSRSEMNVSTLELGDSALYLCASSRTGQSYEQYFGPGTRLTVT.

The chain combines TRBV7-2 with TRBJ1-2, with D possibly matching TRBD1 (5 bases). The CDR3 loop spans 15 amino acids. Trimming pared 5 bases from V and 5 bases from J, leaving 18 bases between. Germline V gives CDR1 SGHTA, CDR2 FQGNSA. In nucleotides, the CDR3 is TGTGCCAGCAGCACTAGGAGAGGGGTCGAATATGGCTACACCTTC. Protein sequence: CASSTRRGVEYGYTF.

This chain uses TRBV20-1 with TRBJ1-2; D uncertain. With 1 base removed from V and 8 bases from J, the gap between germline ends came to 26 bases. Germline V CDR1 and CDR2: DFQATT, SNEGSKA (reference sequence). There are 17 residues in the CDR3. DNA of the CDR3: TGCAGTGCTAGAGCATGGACCCTACCCCAAGGGATTGGCGGCTACACCTTC. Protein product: CSARAWTLPQGIGGYTF.

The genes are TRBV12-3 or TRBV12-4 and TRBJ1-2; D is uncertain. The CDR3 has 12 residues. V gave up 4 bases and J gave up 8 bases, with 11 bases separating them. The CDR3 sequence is CASSSGPDGYTF. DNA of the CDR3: TGTGCCAGCAGTTCCGGTCCCGACGGCTACACCTTC.

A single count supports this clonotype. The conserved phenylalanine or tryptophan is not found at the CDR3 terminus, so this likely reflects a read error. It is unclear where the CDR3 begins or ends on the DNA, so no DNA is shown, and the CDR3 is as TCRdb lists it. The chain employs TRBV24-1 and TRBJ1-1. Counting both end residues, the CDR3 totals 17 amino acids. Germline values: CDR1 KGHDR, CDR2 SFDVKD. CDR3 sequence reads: CATSGEWAKHRYTEALL.

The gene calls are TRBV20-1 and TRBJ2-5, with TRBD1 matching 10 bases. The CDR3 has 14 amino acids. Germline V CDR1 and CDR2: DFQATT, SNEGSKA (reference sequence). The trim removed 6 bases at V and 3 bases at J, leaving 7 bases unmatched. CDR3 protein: CSARTGTGEETQYF. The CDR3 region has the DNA TGCAGTGCAAGAACCGGGACAGGGGAAGAGACCCAGTACTTC.

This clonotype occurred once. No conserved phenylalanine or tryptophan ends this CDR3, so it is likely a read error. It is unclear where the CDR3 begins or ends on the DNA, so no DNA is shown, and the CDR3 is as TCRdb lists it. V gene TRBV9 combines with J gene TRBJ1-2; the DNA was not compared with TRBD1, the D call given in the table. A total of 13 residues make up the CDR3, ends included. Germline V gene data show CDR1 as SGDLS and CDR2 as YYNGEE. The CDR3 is CASSEVRGTSGAV.

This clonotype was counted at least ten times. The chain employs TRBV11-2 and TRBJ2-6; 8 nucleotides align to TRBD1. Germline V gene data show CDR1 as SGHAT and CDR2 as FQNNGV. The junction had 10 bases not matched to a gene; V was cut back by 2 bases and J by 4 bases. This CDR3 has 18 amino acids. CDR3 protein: CASSLRTGKVSGANVLTF. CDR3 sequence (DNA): TGTGCCAGCAGCTTAAGGACAGGGAAGGTCTCCGGGGCCAACGTCCTGACTTTC.

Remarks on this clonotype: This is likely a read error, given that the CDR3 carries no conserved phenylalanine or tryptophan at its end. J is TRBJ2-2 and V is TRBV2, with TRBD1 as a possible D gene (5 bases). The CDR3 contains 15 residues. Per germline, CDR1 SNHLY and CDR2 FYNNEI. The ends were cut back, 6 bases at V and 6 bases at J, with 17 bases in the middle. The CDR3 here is CASSRQGRMAGELFY. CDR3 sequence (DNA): TGTGCCAGCAGCCGGCAGGGTCGAATGGCCGGGGAGCTGTTTTAT.

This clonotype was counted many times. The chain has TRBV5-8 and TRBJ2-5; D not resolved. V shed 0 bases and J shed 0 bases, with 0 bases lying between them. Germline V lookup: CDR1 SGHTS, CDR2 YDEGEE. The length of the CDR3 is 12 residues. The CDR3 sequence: CASSLDQETQYF. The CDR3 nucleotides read TGTGCCAGCAGCTTGGACCAAGAGACCCAGTACTTC.

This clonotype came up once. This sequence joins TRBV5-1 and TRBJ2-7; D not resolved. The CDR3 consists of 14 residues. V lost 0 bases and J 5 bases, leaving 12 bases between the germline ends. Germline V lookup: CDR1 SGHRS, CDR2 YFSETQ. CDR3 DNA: TGCGCCAGCAGCTTGGACGATAACACTGACGAGCAGTACTTC. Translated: CASSLDDNTDEQYF. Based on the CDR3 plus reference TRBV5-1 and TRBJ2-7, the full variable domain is KAGVTQTPRYLIKTRGQQVTLSCSPISGHRSVSWYQQTPGQGLQFLFEYFSETQRNKGNFPGRFSGRQFSNSRSEMNVSTLELGDSALYLCASSLDDNTDEQYFGPGTRLTVT.

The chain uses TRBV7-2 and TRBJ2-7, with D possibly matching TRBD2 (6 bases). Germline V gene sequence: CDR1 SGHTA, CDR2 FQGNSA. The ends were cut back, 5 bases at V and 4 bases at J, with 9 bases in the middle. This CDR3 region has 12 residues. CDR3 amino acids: CASSNGGYEQYV. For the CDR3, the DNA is TGTGCCAGCAGCAACGGGGGATACGAGCAGTACGTC.

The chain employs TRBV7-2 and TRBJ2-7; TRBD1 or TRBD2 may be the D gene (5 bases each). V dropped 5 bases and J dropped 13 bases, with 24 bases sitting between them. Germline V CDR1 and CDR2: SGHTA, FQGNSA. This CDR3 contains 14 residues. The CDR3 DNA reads TGTGCCAGCAGCCCCGGGGCGCTAGAGGAGTCGTACTACTTC. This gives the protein CASSPGALEESYYF.

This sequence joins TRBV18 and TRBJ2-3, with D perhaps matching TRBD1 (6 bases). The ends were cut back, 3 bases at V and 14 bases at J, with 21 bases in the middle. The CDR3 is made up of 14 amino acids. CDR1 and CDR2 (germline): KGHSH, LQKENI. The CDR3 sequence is CASSPPGHLTVPYF. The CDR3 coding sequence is TGTGCCAGCTCACCTCCGGGACACCTCACGGTCCCGTATTTT.

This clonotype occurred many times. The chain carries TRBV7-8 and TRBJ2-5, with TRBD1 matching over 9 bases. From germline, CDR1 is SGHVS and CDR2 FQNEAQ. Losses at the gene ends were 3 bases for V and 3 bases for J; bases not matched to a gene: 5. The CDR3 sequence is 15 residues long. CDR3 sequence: CASSLGRTGEETQYF. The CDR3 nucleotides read TGTGCCAGCAGCTTGGGGCGGACAGGGGAAGAGACCCAGTACTTC. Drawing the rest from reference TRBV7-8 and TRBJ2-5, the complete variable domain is GAGVSQSPRYKVAKRGQDVALRCDPISGHVSLFWYQQALGQGPEFLTYFQNEAQLDKSGLPSDRFFAERPEGSVSTLKIQRTQQEDSAVYLCASSLGRTGEETQYFGPGTRLLVL.

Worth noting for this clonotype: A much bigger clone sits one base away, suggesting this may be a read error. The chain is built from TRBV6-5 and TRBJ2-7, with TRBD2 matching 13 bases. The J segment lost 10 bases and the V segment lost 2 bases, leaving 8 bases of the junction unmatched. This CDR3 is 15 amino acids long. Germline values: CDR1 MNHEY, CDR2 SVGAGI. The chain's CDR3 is CASSYGTSGVESQYF. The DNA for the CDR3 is TGTGCCAGCAGTTACGGGACTAGCGGGGTAGAGAGCCAGTACTTC.

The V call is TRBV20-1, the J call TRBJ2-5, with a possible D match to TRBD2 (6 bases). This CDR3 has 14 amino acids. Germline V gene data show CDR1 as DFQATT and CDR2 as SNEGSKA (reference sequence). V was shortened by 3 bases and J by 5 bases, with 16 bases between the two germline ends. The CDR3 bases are TGCAGTGCTAGGCGGGGAATCGCGGGGGAGACCCAGTACTTC. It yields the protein CSARRGIAGETQYF.

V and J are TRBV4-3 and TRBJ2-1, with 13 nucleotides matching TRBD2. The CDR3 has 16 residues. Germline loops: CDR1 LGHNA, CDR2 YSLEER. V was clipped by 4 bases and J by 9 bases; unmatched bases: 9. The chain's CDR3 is CASSPSTSGGVVEQFF. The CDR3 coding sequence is TGCGCCAGCAGCCCCTCTACTAGCGGGGGGGTTGTTGAGCAGTTCTTC.